A selection of T cell receptor beta chains follows, all from one sample in a study of T cell changes during pregnancy in multiple sclerosis. The method was immunoSEQ multiplex PCR; TCRdb's version includes in-frame clones alone and lacks a portion of them. The table includes tens of thousands of clones, roughly nine tenths detected once. This specimen was peripheral blood, taken before pregnancy. The receptors here all came from a female donor with multiple sclerosis, enrolled in a pregnancy study. CDR3s include the opening cysteine and the closing phenylalanine or tryptophan. The D gene is left open where the match is weak. Rows may omit the clone size; those that give it use once, few, many or a size class.

D gene: .
J gene: TRBJ1-5
clone size: .
V gene: TRBV10-2
CDR3 DNA: TGCGCCAGCAGGGGAGAATCAAGTGGGCTCCAGCATTTT
CDR3 protein: CASRGESSGLQHF

D gene: .
J gene: TRBJ1-3
clone size: .
V gene: TRBV9
CDR3 DNA: TGTGCCAGCACCGCCGGGGTAGGAAACACCATATATTTT
CDR3 protein: CASTAGVGNTIYF

D gene: .
J gene: TRBJ1-1
clone size: .
V gene: TRBV9
CDR3 DNA: TGTGCCAGCAGGGAGGTGGGGGGTGGAACTGAAGCTTTCTTT
CDR3 protein: CASREVGGGTEAFF

D gene: TRBD1
J gene: TRBJ1-2
clone size: .
V gene: TRBV9
CDR3 DNA: TGTGCCAGCAGCGTAGCCCCGGGACAGGGCTATGGCTACACCTTC
CDR3 protein: CASSVAPGQGYGYTF

D gene: .
J gene: TRBJ1-6
clone size: .
V gene: TRBV7-6
CDR3 DNA: TGTGCCAGCAGCTTATTTGAGACGGAGGATTCACCCCTCCACTTT
CDR3 protein: CASSLFETEDSPLHF

D gene: TRBD2
J gene: TRBJ2-5
clone size: .
V gene: TRBV9
CDR3 DNA: TGTGCCAGCAGCGTAGACCTAGCGGGGGGGCTGGAGACCCAGTACTTC
CDR3 protein: CASSVDLAGGLETQYF

D gene: .
J gene: TRBJ1-3
clone size: .
V gene: TRBV18
CDR3 DNA: TGTGCCAGCAGACAGGTCTCTGGAAACACCATATATTTT
CDR3 protein: CASRQVSGNTIYF

D gene: .
J gene: TRBJ2-1
clone size: .
V gene: TRBV6-5
CDR3 DNA: TGTGCCAGCAGTCGGACTTTTAGCTCCTACAATGAGCAGTTCTTC
CDR3 protein: CASSRTFSSYNEQFF

D gene: .
J gene: TRBJ1-2
clone size: few
V gene: TRBV5-6
CDR3 DNA: TGTGCCAGCAGCTTGAGGGAGGCCTATGGCTACACCTTC
CDR3 protein: CASSLREAYGYTF

D gene: TRBD1
J gene: TRBJ1-1
clone size: .
V gene: TRBV6-5
CDR3 DNA: TGTGCCAGCAGTCGACAGGGGGACACTGAAGCTTTCTTT
CDR3 protein: CASSRQGDTEAFF

D gene: TRBD2
J gene: TRBJ2-2
clone size: .
V gene: TRBV9
CDR3 DNA: TGTGCCAGCAGCCTGAAGGGGAGAAGCGGGGTGAACACCGGGGAGCTGTTTTTT
CDR3 protein: CASSLKGRSGVNTGELFF

D gene: TRBD1
J gene: TRBJ1-1
clone size: .
V gene: TRBV6-1
CDR3 DNA: TGTGCCAGCAGTGCAGGGACAGGGGCCACTGAAGCTTTCTTT
CDR3 protein: CASSAGTGATEAFF

D gene: .
J gene: TRBJ2-1
clone size: .
V gene: TRBV2
CDR3 DNA: TGTGCCAGCAGGCGTCAGGTCTACAATGAGCAGTTCTTC
CDR3 protein: CASRRQVYNEQFF

D gene: TRBD2
J gene: TRBJ2-1
clone size: .
V gene: TRBV6-1
CDR3 DNA: TGTGCCAGCAGTGACGGACTAGCGGGGGCGAACTACAATGAGCAGTTCTTC
CDR3 protein: CASSDGLAGANYNEQFF

D gene: TRBD1
J gene: TRBJ1-6
clone size: .
V gene: TRBV19
CDR3 DNA: TGTGCCAGTAGGTCGACAGGGCTTAATTCACCCCTCCACTTT
CDR3 protein: CASRSTGLNSPLHF

D gene: TRBD1
J gene: TRBJ1-3
clone size: .
V gene: TRBV7-8
CDR3 DNA: TGTGCCAGCAGCTCGAGGACAGGACCTTCTGGAAACACCATATATTTT
CDR3 protein: CASSSRTGPSGNTIYF

D gene: .
J gene: TRBJ2-7
clone size: .
V gene: TRBV14
CDR3 DNA: TGTGCCAGCAGCCGAAGTTCATCTGGGGCAGGGTACGAGCAGTACTTC
CDR3 protein: CASSRSSSGAGYEQYF

D gene: .
J gene: TRBJ1-3
clone size: .
V gene: TRBV7-9
CDR3 DNA: TGTGCCAGCAGCTTATCAGTATCGGGAAACACCATATATTTT
CDR3 protein: CASSLSVSGNTIYF

D gene: TRBD1
J gene: TRBJ1-2
clone size: .
V gene: TRBV19
CDR3 DNA: TGTGCCAGTACCCCATGGACAGGGACTAACTATGGCTACACCTTC
CDR3 protein: CASTPWTGTNYGYTF

D gene: .
J gene: TRBJ2-1
clone size: .
V gene: TRBV13
CDR3 DNA: TGTGCCAGCAGCTTAGGGGGGCAGTGGGAAGGTGGCAATGAGCAGTTCTTC
CDR3 protein: CASSLGGQWEGGNEQFF

D gene: .
J gene: TRBJ2-5
clone size: .
V gene: TRBV5-1
CDR3 DNA: TGCGCCAGCGCTACGAACCAAGAGACCCAGTACTTC
CDR3 protein: CASATNQETQYF

D gene: TRBD2
J gene: TRBJ2-7
clone size: .
V gene: TRBV6-6
CDR3 DNA: TGTGCCAGCAGGGGGGGGGAAGGCGAGCAGTACTTC
CDR3 protein: CASRGGEGEQYF

D gene: .
J gene: TRBJ2-3
clone size: .
V gene: TRBV5-8
CDR3 DNA: TGTGCCAGCAGCCCTCCCACAGATACGCAGTATTTT
CDR3 protein: CASSPPTDTQYF

D gene: TRBD2
J gene: TRBJ2-1
clone size: once
V gene: TRBV10-2
CDR3 DNA: TGCGCCAGCAGTGATTACGGACTAGCGGGGGCCACTAGCTCCTACAATGAGCAGTTCTTC
CDR3 protein: CASSDYGLAGATSSYNEQFF

D gene: TRBD1
J gene: TRBJ1-3
clone size: .
V gene: TRBV19
CDR3 DNA: TGTGCCAGTAGTCGAGGGGACAGGGGGTTTGGAAACACCATATATTTT
CDR3 protein: CASSRGDRGFGNTIYF

D gene: TRBD1
J gene: TRBJ1-1
clone size: once
V gene: TRBV19
CDR3 DNA: TGTGCCAGTACCTGGACAGGGTTGAACACTGAAGCTTTCTTT
CDR3 protein: CASTWTGLNTEAFF

D gene: TRBD2
J gene: TRBJ2-1
clone size: .
V gene: TRBV7-2
CDR3 DNA: TGTGCCAGCAGCCGATTGGGACTAGATGCCAATGAGCAGTTCTTC
CDR3 protein: CASSRLGLDANEQFF

D gene: TRBD1
J gene: TRBJ2-7
clone size: .
V gene: TRBV7-2
CDR3 DNA: TGTGCCAGCAGCGACGGGACAGATGAGTACTTC
CDR3 protein: CASSDGTDEYF

D gene: .
J gene: TRBJ2-7
clone size: .
V gene: TRBV21-1
CDR3 DNA: TGTGCCAGCAGCACCGACAGGGTGGTGTACGAGCAGTACTTC
CDR3 protein: CASSTDRVVYEQYF

D gene: .
J gene: TRBJ1-4
clone size: .
V gene: TRBV6-5
CDR3 DNA: TGTGCCAGCAGCCCTTCGTGGACATTCAATGAAAAACTGTTTTTT
CDR3 protein: CASSPSWTFNEKLFF

D gene: TRBD2
J gene: TRBJ2-1
clone size: .
V gene: TRBV9
CDR3 DNA: TGTGCCAGCAGCGTAGCTTTTGGACTAGCGGCCTACAATGAGCAGTTCTTC
CDR3 protein: CASSVAFGLAAYNEQFF

D gene: TRBD1
J gene: TRBJ2-7
clone size: few
V gene: TRBV6-1
CDR3 DNA: TGTGCCAGCAGTGTGGGGGACAGTTACTACGAGCAGTACTTC
CDR3 protein: CASSVGDSYYEQYF

D gene: .
J gene: TRBJ2-5
clone size: .
V gene: TRBV9
CDR3 DNA: TGTGCCAGCAGCCGCCAGGTCGGGGGAGAGACCCAGTACTTC
CDR3 protein: CASSRQVGGETQYF

D gene: .
J gene: TRBJ2-5
clone size: .
V gene: TRBV4-1
CDR3 DNA: TGCGCCAGCAGCCAAGGTGGTAGGGGTCAAGAGACCCAGTACTTC
CDR3 protein: CASSQGGRGQETQYF

D gene: TRBD1
J gene: TRBJ1-1
clone size: .
V gene: TRBV29-1
CDR3 DNA: TGCAGCGGGAACGACAGGGTGGGCACTGAAGCTTTCTTT
CDR3 protein: CSGNDRVGTEAFF

D gene: TRBD2
J gene: TRBJ2-2
clone size: .
V gene: TRBV15
CDR3 DNA: TGTGCCACCAGCAGAGGGGGGGGGACCGGGGAGCTGTTTTTT
CDR3 protein: CATSRGGGTGELFF

D gene: TRBD2
J gene: TRBJ2-2
clone size: .
V gene: TRBV10-3
CDR3 DNA: TGTGCCATCAGTGAGTCCTTGCGGGGGGGCCGATCCGGGGAGCTGTTTTTT
CDR3 protein: CAISESLRGGRSGELFF

D gene: .
J gene: TRBJ1-1
clone size: .
V gene: TRBV5-1
CDR3 DNA: TGCGCCAGCAGCTTAGGGGCAGGGCGCACTGAAGCTTTCTTT
CDR3 protein: CASSLGAGRTEAFF